This T cell receptor (beta chain) was captured by sequencing in a study of T cells in Graves' hyperthyroidism and ophthalmopathy. Study-level background: Once the initial diagnosis was made, peripheral blood was obtained before any treatment. The study, taken as a whole, reports: For ophthalmopathy, model prediction preceded onset by a median 6.5 months.

Fresh peripheral blood, roughly 9.6 ml, was the source of the PBMCs. TCR beta CDR3 region amplification was performed from RNA transcripts. During a first-round RT-PCR of the TCR CDR3, the HTBI primer set was used. TCRdb fed the multiplex PCR reads into MiXCR, producing one record per CDR3 protein. The table includes under 450,000 distinct CDR3 sequences, 15% to 18% detected once. CDR1 is DFQATT and CDR2 is SNEGSKA in the germline V gene (reference sequence). The CDR3 totals 16 residues. J lost 8 bases, V lost 2 bases, and 15 bases had no gene match. A note on this clonotype: The antigen remains unidentified.

The chain joins TRBV20-1 to TRBJ2-1; TRBD2 aligns across 7 bases. This TCR came from a woman between 18 and 29 years old with Graves' hyperthyroidism. The sample taken for sequencing was blood. CDR3: CSARRSSGRGSDEQFF. The CDR3 coding sequence is TGCAGTGCTAGACGCTCTAGCGGCCGAGGGTCCGATGAGCAGTTCTTC.